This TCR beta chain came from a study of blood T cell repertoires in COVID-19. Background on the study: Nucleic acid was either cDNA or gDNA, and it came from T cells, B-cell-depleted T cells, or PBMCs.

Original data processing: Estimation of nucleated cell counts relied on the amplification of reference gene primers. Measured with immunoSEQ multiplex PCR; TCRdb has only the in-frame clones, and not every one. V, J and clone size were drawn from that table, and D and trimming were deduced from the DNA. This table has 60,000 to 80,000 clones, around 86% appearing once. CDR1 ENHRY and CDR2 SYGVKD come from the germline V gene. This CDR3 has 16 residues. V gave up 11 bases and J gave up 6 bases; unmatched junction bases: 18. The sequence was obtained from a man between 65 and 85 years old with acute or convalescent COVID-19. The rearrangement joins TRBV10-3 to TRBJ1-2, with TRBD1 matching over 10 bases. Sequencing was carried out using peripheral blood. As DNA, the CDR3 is TGTGCCCTGAGGGGGACAGGGGATAGGCGGGGTGATGGCTACACCTTC. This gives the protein CALRGTGDRRGDGYTF.